The source of this T cell receptor beta chain is a study of T-cell memory formation after mild COVID-19. V lost 2 bases to trimming and J lost 8 bases; unmatched junction nucleotides: 6. The CDR3 totals 14 residues. From germline, CDR1 is SGHRS and CDR2 YFSETQ. TCRdb fed the 5' RACE reads into MiXCR, producing one record per CDR3 protein. The table includes around 310,000 distinct CDR3 sequences, approximately 16% detected once. The chain joins TRBV5-1 to TRBJ1-2; 10 nucleotides align to TRBD1. The receptor comes from a man in his late teens or twenties who had mild COVID-19 (a few samples of this study predate the infection). Cell type and time point are not known. The sample comprised PBMCs or a T cell subset sorted from them (not recorded which). CDR3 DNA: TGCGCCAGCAGCTTAGGCGGGACAGGGGAAGGCTACACCTTC. It translates to CASSLGGTGEGYTF.